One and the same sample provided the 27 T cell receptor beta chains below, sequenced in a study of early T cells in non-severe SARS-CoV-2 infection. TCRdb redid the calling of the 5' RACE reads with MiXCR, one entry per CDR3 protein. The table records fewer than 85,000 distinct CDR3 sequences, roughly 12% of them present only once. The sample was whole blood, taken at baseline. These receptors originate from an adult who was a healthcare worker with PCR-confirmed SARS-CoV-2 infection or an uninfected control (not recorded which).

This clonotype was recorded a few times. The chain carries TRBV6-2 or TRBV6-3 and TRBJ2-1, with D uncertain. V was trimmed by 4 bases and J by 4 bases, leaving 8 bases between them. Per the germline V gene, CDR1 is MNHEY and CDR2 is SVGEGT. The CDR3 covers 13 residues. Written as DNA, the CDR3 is TGTGCCAGCAGTTCTCGCAGGTACAATGAGCAGTTCTTC. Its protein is CASSSRRYNEQFF.

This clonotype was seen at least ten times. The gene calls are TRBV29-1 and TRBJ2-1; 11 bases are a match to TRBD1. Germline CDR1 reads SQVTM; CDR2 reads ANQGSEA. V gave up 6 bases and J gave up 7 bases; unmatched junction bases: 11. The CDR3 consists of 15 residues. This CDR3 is CSVAGTGGVGNEQFF. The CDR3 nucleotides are TGCAGCGTGGCCGGGACAGGGGGTGTGGGGAATGAGCAGTTCTTC.

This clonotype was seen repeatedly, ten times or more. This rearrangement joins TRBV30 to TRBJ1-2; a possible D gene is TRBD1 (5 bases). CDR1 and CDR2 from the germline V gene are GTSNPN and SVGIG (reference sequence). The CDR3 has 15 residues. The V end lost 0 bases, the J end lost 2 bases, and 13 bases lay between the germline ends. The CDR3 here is CAWSVRRGTNYGYTF. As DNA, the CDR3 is TGTGCCTGGAGTGTACGGAGGGGTACAAACTATGGCTACACCTTC.

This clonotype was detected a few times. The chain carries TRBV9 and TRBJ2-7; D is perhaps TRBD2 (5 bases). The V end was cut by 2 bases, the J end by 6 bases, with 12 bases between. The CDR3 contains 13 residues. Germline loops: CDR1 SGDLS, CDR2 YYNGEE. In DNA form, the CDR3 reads TGTGCCAGCAGCGTCGGGGTAGAGGGCGAGCAGTACTTC. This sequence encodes CASSVGVEGEQYF.

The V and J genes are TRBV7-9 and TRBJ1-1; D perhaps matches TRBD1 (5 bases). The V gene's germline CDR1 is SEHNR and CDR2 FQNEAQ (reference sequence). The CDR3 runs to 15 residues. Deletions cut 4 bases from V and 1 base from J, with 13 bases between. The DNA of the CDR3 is TGTGCCAGCAGCTCTAGGACACTAACGAACACTGAAGCTTTCTTT. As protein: CASSSRTLTNTEAFF.

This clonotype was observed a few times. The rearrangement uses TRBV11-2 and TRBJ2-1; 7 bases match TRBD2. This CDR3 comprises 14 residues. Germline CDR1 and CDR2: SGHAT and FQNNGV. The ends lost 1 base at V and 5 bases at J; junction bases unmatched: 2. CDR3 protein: CASSLAGGNNEQFF. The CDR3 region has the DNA TGTGCCAGCAGCTTAGCGGGGGGTAACAATGAGCAGTTCTTC. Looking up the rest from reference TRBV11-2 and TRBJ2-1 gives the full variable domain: EAGVAQSPRYKIIEKRQSVAFWCNPISGHATLYWYQQILGQGPKLLIQFQNNGVVDDSQLPKDRFSAERLKGVDSTLKIQPAKLEDSAVYLCASSLAGGNNEQFFGPGTRLTVL.

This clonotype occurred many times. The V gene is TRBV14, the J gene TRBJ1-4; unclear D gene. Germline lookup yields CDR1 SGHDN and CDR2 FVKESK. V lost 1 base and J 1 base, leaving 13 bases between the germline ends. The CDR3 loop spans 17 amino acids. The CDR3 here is CASSQATPAGTNEKLFF. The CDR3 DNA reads TGTGCCAGCAGCCAAGCCACTCCGGCGGGAACTAATGAAAAACTGTTTTTT.

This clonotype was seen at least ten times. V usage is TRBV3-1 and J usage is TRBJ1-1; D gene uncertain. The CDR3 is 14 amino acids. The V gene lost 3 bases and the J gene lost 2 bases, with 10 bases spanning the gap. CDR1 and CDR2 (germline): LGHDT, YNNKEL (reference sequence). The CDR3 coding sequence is TGTGCCAGCAGCCAGGGCGGAGTAAACACTGAAGCTTTCTTT. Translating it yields CASSQGGVNTEAFF. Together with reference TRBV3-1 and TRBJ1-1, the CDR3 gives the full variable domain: DTAVSQTPKYLVTQMGNDKSIKCEQNLGHDTMYWYKQDSKKFLKIMFSYNNKELIINETVPNRFSPKSPDKAHLNLHINSLELGDSAVYFCASSQGGVNTEAFFGQGTRLTVV.

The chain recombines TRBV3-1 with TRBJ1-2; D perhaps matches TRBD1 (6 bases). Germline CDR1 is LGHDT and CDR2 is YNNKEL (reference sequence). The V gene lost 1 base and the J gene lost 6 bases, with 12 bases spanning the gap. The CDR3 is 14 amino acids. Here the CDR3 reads CASSQVRGAHGYTF. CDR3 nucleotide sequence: TGTGCCAGCAGCCAAGTAAGGGGGGCCCATGGCTACACCTTC.

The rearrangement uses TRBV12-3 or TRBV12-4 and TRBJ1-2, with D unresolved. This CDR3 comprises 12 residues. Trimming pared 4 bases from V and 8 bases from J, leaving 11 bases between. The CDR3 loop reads CASSSTFSGYTF. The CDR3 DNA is TGTGCCAGCAGTTCCACTTTTTCGGGCTACACCTTC.

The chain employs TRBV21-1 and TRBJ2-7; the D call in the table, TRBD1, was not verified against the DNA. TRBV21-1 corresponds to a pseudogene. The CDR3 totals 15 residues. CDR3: CASSFRDTTQGEQYF. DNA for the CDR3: TGTGCCAGCAGCTTCCGGGATACCACGCAGGGCGAGCAGTACTTC.

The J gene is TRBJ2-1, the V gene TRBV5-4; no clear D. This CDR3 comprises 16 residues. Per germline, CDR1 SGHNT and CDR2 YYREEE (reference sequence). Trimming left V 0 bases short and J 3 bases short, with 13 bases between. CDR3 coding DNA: TGTGCCAGCAGCTTGGCGCCCCCGGAGAGCTACAATGAGCAGTTCTTC. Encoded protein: CASSLAPPESYNEQFF.

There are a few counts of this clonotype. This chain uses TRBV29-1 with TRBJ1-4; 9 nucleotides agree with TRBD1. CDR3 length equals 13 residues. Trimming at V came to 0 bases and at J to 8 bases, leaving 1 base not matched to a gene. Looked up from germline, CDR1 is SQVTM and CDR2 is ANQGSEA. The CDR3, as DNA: TGCAGCGTTGAAGATGGGACAGGGGAAAAACTGTTTTTT. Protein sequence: CSVEDGTGEKLFF.

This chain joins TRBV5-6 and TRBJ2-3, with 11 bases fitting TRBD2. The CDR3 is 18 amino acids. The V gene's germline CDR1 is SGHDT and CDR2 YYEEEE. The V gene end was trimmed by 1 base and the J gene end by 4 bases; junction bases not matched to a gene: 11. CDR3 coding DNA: TGTGCCAGCAGCTTGACCATTTTCATTAGCGGGGGGGCAGATACGCAGTATTTT. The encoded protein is CASSLTIFISGGADTQYF.

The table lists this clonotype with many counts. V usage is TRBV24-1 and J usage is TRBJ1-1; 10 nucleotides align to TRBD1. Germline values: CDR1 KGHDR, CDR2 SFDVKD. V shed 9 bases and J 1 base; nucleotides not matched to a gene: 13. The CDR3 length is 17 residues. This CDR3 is CATDGTGEVDWNTEAFF. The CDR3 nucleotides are TGTGCCACCGACGGGACAGGGGAAGTGGATTGGAACACTGAAGCTTTCTTT.

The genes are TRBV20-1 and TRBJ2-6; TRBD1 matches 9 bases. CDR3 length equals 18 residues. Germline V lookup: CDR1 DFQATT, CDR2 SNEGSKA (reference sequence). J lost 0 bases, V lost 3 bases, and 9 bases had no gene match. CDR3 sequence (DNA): TGCAGTGCTAGTTTACAGGGGGCCCAGTCCTCTGGGGCCAACGTCCTGACTTTC. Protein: CSASLQGAQSSGANVLTF.

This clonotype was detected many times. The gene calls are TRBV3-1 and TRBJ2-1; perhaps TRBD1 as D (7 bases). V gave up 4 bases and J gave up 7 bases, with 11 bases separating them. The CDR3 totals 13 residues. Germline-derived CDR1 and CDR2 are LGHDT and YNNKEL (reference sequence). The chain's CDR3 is CASSLTGTNEQFF. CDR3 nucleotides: TGTGCCAGCAGCCTGACAGGGACTAATGAGCAGTTCTTC.

The CDR3 nucleotides are TGCGCCAGCAGCCAAGATAACGGCAGGGGAGTTGGCTACACCTTC. This codes for CASSQDNGRGVGYTF. J is TRBJ1-2 and V is TRBV4-1, with D tentatively TRBD1 (6 bases). Germline lookup yields CDR1 MGHRA and CDR2 YSYEKL. V lost 0 bases, J lost 7 bases, and 15 bases lay in between. The CDR3 contains 15 residues.

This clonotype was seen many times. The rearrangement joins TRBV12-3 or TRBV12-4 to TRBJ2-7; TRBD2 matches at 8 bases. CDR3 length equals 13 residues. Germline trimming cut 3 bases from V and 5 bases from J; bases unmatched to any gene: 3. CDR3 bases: TGTGCCAGCAGTTTTTCGGGGGGGGACGAGCAGTACTTC. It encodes CASSFSGGDEQYF.

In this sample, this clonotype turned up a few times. The CDR3 is CASGWIQSSYNEQFF. CDR3 bases: TGTGCTAGTGGTTGGATACAGAGCTCCTACAATGAGCAGTTCTTC. V usage is TRBV12-5 and J usage is TRBJ2-1; D is unresolved. The CDR3 consists of 15 residues. Germline V gives CDR1 LGHNT, CDR2 FRNRAP. The V end lost 4 bases, the J end lost 0 bases, and 10 bases lay between the germline ends.

Here the CDR3 DNA reads TGTGCCAGCAGTGTCTCGCCCAATCAGCCCCAGCATTTT. Translating gives CASSVSPNQPQHF. The V call is TRBV6-1, the J call TRBJ1-5; the D is unclear. Looked up from germline, CDR1 is MNHNS and CDR2 is SASEGT. Trimming shortened V by 4 bases and J by 3 bases, and 7 bases separated the two germline ends. CDR3 length: 13 amino acids.

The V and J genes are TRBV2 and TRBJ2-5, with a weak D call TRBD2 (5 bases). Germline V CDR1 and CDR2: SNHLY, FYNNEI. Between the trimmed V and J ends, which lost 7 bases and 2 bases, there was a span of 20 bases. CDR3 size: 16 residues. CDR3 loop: CASILRAGMGQETQYF. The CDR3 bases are TGTGCCAGCATTTTAAGGGCGGGTATGGGACAAGAGACCCAGTACTTC.

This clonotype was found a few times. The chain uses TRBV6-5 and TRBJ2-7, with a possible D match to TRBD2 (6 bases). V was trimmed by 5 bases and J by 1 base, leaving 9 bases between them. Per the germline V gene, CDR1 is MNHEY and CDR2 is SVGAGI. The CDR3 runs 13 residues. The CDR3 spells CASSLLASYEQYF. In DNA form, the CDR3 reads TGTGCCAGCAGTCTTCTAGCGTCCTACGAGCAGTACTTC.

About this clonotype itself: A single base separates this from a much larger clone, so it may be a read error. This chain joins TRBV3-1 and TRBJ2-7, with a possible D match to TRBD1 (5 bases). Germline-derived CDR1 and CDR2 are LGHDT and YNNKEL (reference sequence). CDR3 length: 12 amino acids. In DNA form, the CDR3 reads TGTACCAGCAGCCAAGTCGGACAAGAGCAGTACTTC. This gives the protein CTSSQVGQEQYF.

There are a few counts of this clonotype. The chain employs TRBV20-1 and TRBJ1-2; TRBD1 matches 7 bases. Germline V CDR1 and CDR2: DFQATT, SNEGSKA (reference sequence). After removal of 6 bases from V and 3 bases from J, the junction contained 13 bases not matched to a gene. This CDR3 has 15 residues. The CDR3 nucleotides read TGCAGTGCCCTGGGGATAGACAGGGTTGACTATGGCTACACCTTC. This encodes CSALGIDRVDYGYTF.

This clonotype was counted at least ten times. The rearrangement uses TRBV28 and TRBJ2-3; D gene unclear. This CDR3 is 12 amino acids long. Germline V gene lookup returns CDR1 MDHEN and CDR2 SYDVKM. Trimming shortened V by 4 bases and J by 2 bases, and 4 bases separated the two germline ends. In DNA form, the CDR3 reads TGTGCCAGCAGTTCTACCACAGATACGCAGTATTTT. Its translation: CASSSTTDTQYF.

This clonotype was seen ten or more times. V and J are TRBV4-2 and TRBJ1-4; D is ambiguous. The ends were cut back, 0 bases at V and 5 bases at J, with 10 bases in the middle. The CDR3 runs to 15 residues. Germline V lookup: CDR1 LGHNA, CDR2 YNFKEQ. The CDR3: CASSQERQANEKLFF. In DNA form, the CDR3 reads TGTGCCAGCAGCCAAGAAAGGCAGGCCAATGAAAAACTGTTTTTT.